The 7 T cell receptor beta chains reported below all come from one sample, sequenced in a study of Graves' ophthalmopathy and Graves' hyperthyroidism. RNA transcripts were the template, and TCR beta CDR3 regions were amplified from them. HTBI primers primed a first-round RT-PCR, and a second-round multiplex PCR followed. In TCRdb, the multiplex PCR reads were re-called with MiXCR into one record per CDR3 protein. The table has around 660,000 distinct CDR3 sequences, roughly 41% seen once; the top ten hold roughly 3.5%. The sequencing input was peripheral blood. All receptors come from an adult man with Graves' ophthalmopathy.

This rearrangement joins TRBV29-1 to TRBJ1-3; D not certain. CDR1 is SQVTM, CDR2 ANQGSEA, per germline. This CDR3 region has 15 residues. V dropped 6 bases and J dropped 4 bases, with 19 bases sitting between them. The CDR3 DNA sequence: TGCAGCGTGGCCCGTGGCGACCCTCGGGGAAACACCATATATTTT. Protein product: CSVARGDPRGNTIYF.

The genes are TRBV7-9 and TRBJ2-6, with TRBD1 as a possible D gene (6 bases). The V end lost 2 bases, the J end lost 4 bases, and 9 bases lay between the germline ends. Germline V gene data show CDR1 as SEHNR and CDR2 as FQNEAQ (reference sequence). This CDR3 is 15 amino acids long. The DNA of the CDR3 is TGTGCCAGCAGCTTAATGGGGACAGGGGCCAACGTCCTGACTTTC. It is translated as CASSLMGTGANVLTF.

This clonotype was picked up a small number of times. The chain employs TRBV2 and TRBJ1-2; the D gene is possibly TRBD1 (6 bases). This CDR3 has 14 residues. V lost 5 bases and J 5 bases, leaving 15 bases between the germline ends. Germline lookup yields CDR1 SNHLY and CDR2 FYNNEI. The CDR3 DNA reads TGTGCCAGCAGTTCAGGGGAGGGGGTGTATGGCTACACCTTC. Residues: CASSSGEGVYGYTF. Looking up the rest from reference TRBV2 and TRBJ1-2 gives the full variable domain: EPEVTQTPSHQVTQMGQEVILRCVPISNHLYFYWYRQILGQKVEFLVSFYNNEISEKSEIFDDQFSVERPDGSNFTLKIRSTKLEDSAMYFCASSSGEGVYGYTFGSGTRLTVV.

This clonotype was picked up one time. A much larger clone differs from this one at a single base, so this may be a read error. The chain recombines TRBV14 with TRBJ2-7, with D perhaps being TRBD1 or TRBD2 (5 bases each). This CDR3 spans 14 amino acids. V lost 5 bases and J 3 bases, leaving 14 bases between the germline ends. Germline CDR1 SGHDN, CDR2 FVKESK. The CDR3 DNA reads TGTGCCAGCAGCTACGGAGTGGGGGACTACGAGCAGTACTTC. Translation: CASSYGVGDYEQYF.

As regards this clonotype: With a much larger clone just one base away, this may be a read error. J is TRBJ1-2 and V is TRBV7-2, with D tentatively TRBD1 (6 bases). CDR3 length equals 15 residues. In germline, CDR1 is SGHTA, CDR2 FQGNSA. Trimming removed 4 bases from V and 4 bases from J, with 16 bases in between. CDR3 DNA: TGTGCCAGCAGCTACCGGACAGTAACCATCTATGGCTACACCTTC. As protein: CASSYRTVTIYGYTF.

This clonotype was counted at least ten times. The rearrangement uses TRBV19 and TRBJ2-7; the match to TRBD1 covers 9 bases. There are 11 residues in the CDR3. Germline assignment: CDR1 LNHDA and CDR2 SQIVND (reference sequence). Trimming at V came to 6 bases and at J to 6 bases, leaving 0 bases not matched to a gene. CDR3 bases: TGTGCCAGTAGGGACAGGGGCGAGCAGTACTTC. Its protein is CASRDRGEQYF.

The V gene is TRBV11-2, the J gene TRBJ1-5, with D perhaps TRBD1 (6 bases). The V and J ends lost 4 bases and 11 bases respectively, with 21 bases between them. The CDR3 has 15 residues. Germline V CDR1 and CDR2: SGHAT, FQNNGV. CDR3 loop: CASSSRQVVGLAQHF. CDR3 in DNA: TGTGCCAGCAGCTCTCGACAGGTAGTCGGTTTGGCCCAGCATTTT.